The TCR beta chain under discussion was sequenced for a study of blood T cell repertoires in COVID-19. Germline V gene sequence: CDR1 SGHNT, CDR2 YYREEE (reference sequence). There are 13 residues in the CDR3. The germline V and J ends were trimmed by 1 base and 7 bases, with 11 bases remaining between them. This clone was recorded a few times. Assay: immunoSEQ multiplex PCR; the TCRdb copy retains only in-frame clones and omits some. In the table there are approximately 50,000 clones, under 85% of which are singletons. Sequencing used peripheral blood. The receptor was isolated from a man between 65 and 79 years old with active COVID-19. The chain links TRBV5-4 to TRBJ1-2; D is perhaps TRBD1 (5 bases). The CDR3 DNA reads as TGTGCCAGCAGCTTGCAGGGAGGGGCTGGCTACACCTTC. Translation gives CASSLQGGAGYTF.